The 5 T cell receptor beta chains given below trace back to one sample, sequenced in a study of cytomegalovirus exposure and HLA in healthy donors. 13 Jbeta primers and 60 Vbeta primers were used for the PCR. TCRdb keeps only in-frame clones here, not all; method: immunoSEQ multiplex PCR. This table has 150,000 to 200,000 clones, 77% appearing once. Sequences were obtained from PBMCs. These receptors were collected from a man aged 18 to 30 in good health and CMV-seronegative.

This clone showed up just a few times. This sequence joins TRBV27 and TRBJ1-2; D is possibly TRBD1 (6 bases). CDR3 length equals 12 residues. V was pared by 5 bases and J by 4 bases, with 8 bases between. Germline V gene data show CDR1 as MNHEY and CDR2 as SMNVEV (reference sequence). The CDR3 is CASSQTGYGYTF. The CDR3 bases are TGTGCCAGCAGTCAGACAGGCTATGGCTACACCTTC.

The chain employs TRBV29-1 and TRBJ1-1; D not certain. Germline V gives CDR1 SQVTM, CDR2 ANQGSEA. CDR3 length equals 12 residues. V lost 0 bases and J lost 6, with 8 bases in between. In nucleotides, the CDR3 is TGCAGCGTTGAAGATGTGAGGGCTGAAGCTTTCTTT. Amino acids: CSVEDVRAEAFF.

The chain employs TRBV7-3 and TRBJ2-3, with D tentatively TRBD2 (7 bases). Germline V gene sequence: CDR1 SGHTA, CDR2 FQGTGA. Trimming took off 5 bases at V and 0 bases at J, with 18 bases between the two ends. The CDR3 is 17 amino acids. The CDR3 is CASSPVTGTTSTDTQYF. The CDR3, as DNA: TGTGCCAGCAGCCCCGTCACAGGGACTACTAGCACAGATACGCAGTATTTT.

In this sample, this clone turned up once. The chain combines TRBV6-5 with TRBJ2-1; 7 nucleotides line up with TRBD1. The germline gives CDR1 MNHEY, CDR2 SVGAGI. The CDR3 has 15 residues. J was trimmed by 7 bases and V by 4 bases; bases with no gene match: 10. The chain's CDR3 is CASSSLNYRGNEQFF. CDR3 coding DNA: TGTGCCAGCAGTTCGTTAAATTACAGGGGTAATGAGCAGTTCTTC.

This clone was seen more than once but under ten times. This sequence joins TRBV7-9 and TRBJ2-5, with TRBD1 as a possible D gene (5 bases). Germline loops: CDR1 SEHNR, CDR2 FQNEAQ (reference sequence). V gave up 5 bases and J gave up 4 bases, with 17 bases separating them. There are 15 residues in the CDR3. The CDR3 loop is CASSQGVTFTETQYF. The CDR3 DNA reads TGTGCCAGCAGCCAGGGTGTTACCTTCACAGAGACCCAGTACTTC.